These 21 T cell receptor beta chains share one sample of origin, sequenced in a study of T cells in Graves' hyperthyroidism and ophthalmopathy. TCR beta CDR3 sequences were amplified from RNA transcripts. A set of HTBI primers served as the primers for a first-round RT-PCR of the TCR CDR3. One entry per CDR3 protein, called by TCRdb with MiXCR from the multiplex PCR reads. In the table there are 700,000 or so distinct CDR3 sequences, roughly 17% of which are singletons. Sequencing used blood. These TCRs come from a man between 18 and 29 years old with Graves' hyperthyroidism.

V gene TRBV30 combines with J gene TRBJ2-7, with a tentative D call TRBD2 (7 bases). The CDR3 has 16 amino acids. The germline V gene encodes CDR1 GTSNPN and CDR2 SVGIG (reference sequence). V was trimmed by 2 bases and J by 5 bases, leaving 22 bases between them. CDR3 amino acids: CAWSLLGRGAQNEQYF. CDR3 bases: TGTGCCTGGAGTCTCCTCGGCCGGGGGGCGCAGAACGAGCAGTACTTC.

The sample holds a few counts of this clonotype. The gene calls are TRBV15 and TRBJ1-2; possibly TRBD1 for D (6 bases). Germline-derived CDR1 and CDR2 are LNHNV and YYDKDF (reference sequence). V was trimmed by 3 bases and J by 6 bases, leaving 20 bases between them. This CDR3 is built from 16 residues. The CDR3 reads CATSRKSRGPGDGYTF. Written as DNA, the CDR3 is TGTGCCACCAGCAGGAAGTCCCGGGGGCCCGGGGATGGCTACACCTTC.

This clonotype was detected many times. The V gene is TRBV7-9, the J gene TRBJ2-7; TRBD1 is a possible D gene (5 bases). Germline CDR1 SEHNR, CDR2 FQNEAQ (reference sequence). The germline V and J ends were trimmed by 4 bases and 2 bases, with 12 bases remaining between them. The CDR3 runs to 14 residues. The CDR3 coding sequence is TGTGCCAGCAGCTCACCGGACACCGCCTACGAGCAGTACTTC. Translating it yields CASSSPDTAYEQYF.

The V and J genes are TRBV4-3 and TRBJ2-7, with 10 bases fitting TRBD1. From germline, CDR1 is LGHNA and CDR2 YSLEER. The CDR3 sequence is 16 residues long. The V segment lost 4 bases and the J segment 1 base; nucleotides outside the gene matches: 7. CDR3 in DNA: TGCGCCAGCAGCCCGGGACAGGGGACGATGTCCTACGAGCAGTACTTC. It encodes CASSPGQGTMSYEQYF.

This clonotype was observed at least ten times. This rearrangement joins TRBV2 to TRBJ2-1; D gene ambiguous. This CDR3 has 14 residues. From germline, CDR1 is SNHLY and CDR2 FYNNEI. V was pared by 8 bases and J by 3 bases, with 14 bases between. Written as DNA, the CDR3 is TGTGCCAGCTTATACTCCGTGTTCTACAATGAGCAGTTCTTC. Protein product: CASLYSVFYNEQFF.

The sample holds a few counts of this clonotype. The rearrangement joins TRBV30 to TRBJ2-7; 7 bases are shared with TRBD1. V lost 8 bases and J lost 0; bases outside the gene matches: 7. Germline V gene lookup returns CDR1 GTSNPN and CDR2 SVGIG (reference sequence). This CDR3 comprises 13 residues. This chain's CDR3 is CALVRDSSYEQYF. Here the CDR3 DNA reads TGTGCCCTGGTACGGGACAGCTCCTACGAGCAGTACTTC.

This clonotype was observed at least ten times. The V gene is TRBV7-2, the J gene TRBJ2-3; 8 nucleotides align to TRBD1. CDR3 length: 15 residues. Trimming cost V 2 bases and J 0 bases; bases outside gene matches: 1. Looked up from germline, CDR1 is SGHTA and CDR2 is FQGNSA. The DNA of the CDR3 is TGTGCCAGCAGCTTATGGGACAGGAGCACAGATACGCAGTATTTT. Translating gives CASSLWDRSTDTQYF.

The chain links TRBV4-3 to TRBJ1-3; D is undetermined. Germline V gene sequence: CDR1 LGHNA, CDR2 YSLEER. Trimming took 0 bases from V and 0 from J, leaving 9 bases between them. This CDR3 is built from 16 residues. The CDR3 here is CASSQDPAVSGNTIYF. The CDR3 nucleotides read TGCGCCAGCAGCCAAGATCCAGCCGTCTCTGGAAACACCATATATTTT.

Only a few counts were recorded for this clonotype. The V gene is TRBV6-2 or TRBV6-3, the J gene TRBJ1-5, with a tentative D call TRBD1 (6 bases). The V end was cut by 0 bases, the J end by 4 bases, with 7 bases between. Germline V gene data show CDR1 as MNHEY and CDR2 as SVGEGT. This CDR3 region has 14 residues. CDR3 nucleotide sequence: TGTGCCAGCAGTTACTCCACAGGGAATCAGCCCCAGCATTTT. It specifies CASSYSTGNQPQHF.

This clonotype was observed at least ten times. V usage is TRBV6-1 and J usage is TRBJ2-1; the D gene is possibly TRBD2 (5 bases). The ends were cut back, 5 bases at V and 4 bases at J, with 15 bases in the middle. This CDR3 contains 15 residues. The germline CDR1 and CDR2 sequences are MNHNS and SASEGT. CDR3 amino acids: CASSYGGREYNEQFF. CDR3 in DNA: TGTGCCAGCAGTTATGGTGGGAGAGAGTACAATGAGCAGTTCTTC.

The rearrangement uses TRBV6-1 and TRBJ2-3; D may be TRBD2 (5 bases). Trimming took off 8 bases at V and 0 bases at J, with 18 bases between the two ends. The CDR3 contains 16 residues. Germline values: CDR1 MNHNS, CDR2 SASEGT. The CDR3 bases are TGTGCCAGCGGTCAGTTGGCTAGCCCTAGCACAGATACGCAGTATTTT. As protein: CASGQLASPSTDTQYF.

The chain carries TRBV6-9 and TRBJ1-1; no firm D call. Trimming stripped 4 bases from V and 3 bases from J, with 12 bases between. Germline V gene sequence: CDR1 MNHGY, CDR2 SVAAGI. This CDR3 is built from 14 residues. The CDR3 region has the DNA TGTGCCAGCAGTTCCTTCGGTGGGGACACTGAAGCTTTCTTT. It codes for CASSSFGGDTEAFF.

This clonotype has just a few counts. The chain recombines TRBV2 with TRBJ1-2, with 7 nucleotides matching TRBD1. This CDR3 has 15 residues. Germline-derived CDR1 and CDR2 are SNHLY and FYNNEI. With V trimmed by 3 bases and J by 4 bases, 8 bases remained unmatched. CDR3 protein: CASSEEQGSSYGYTF. CDR3 sequence (DNA): TGTGCCAGCAGTGAGGAACAGGGGTCCTCCTATGGCTACACCTTC.

This clonotype occurred once. A much larger clone lies one base from this, so it may be a read error. The chain carries TRBV11-1 and TRBJ2-1, with a possible D match to TRBD2 (7 bases). The V gene lost 8 bases and the J gene lost 2 bases, with 16 bases spanning the gap. The CDR3 sequence is 15 residues long. The germline V gene has CDR1 SGHAT and CDR2 FQDESV (reference sequence). The CDR3 protein is CASGGGGDTYNEQFF. The CDR3 region has the DNA TGTGCCAGCGGGGGGGGGGGGGACACCTACAATGAGCAGTTCTTC. The full variable domain, rest sourced from reference TRBV11-1 and TRBJ2-1, is EAEVAQSPRYKITEKSQAVAFWCDPISGHATLYWYRQILGQGPELLVQFQDESVVDDSQLPKDRFSAERLKGVDSTLKIQPAELGDSAMYLCASGGGGDTYNEQFFGPGTRLTVL.

The chain uses TRBV7-8 and TRBJ1-5; a weak D match, TRBD1 (5 bases). Germline V gene lookup returns CDR1 SGHVS and CDR2 FQNEAQ. The CDR3 sequence is 13 residues long. V was pared by 1 base and J by 6 bases, with 7 bases between. The CDR3 nucleotides are TGTGCCAGCAGCTTAGGGGGGATTCAGCCCCAGCATTTT. Its protein is CASSLGGIQPQHF.

This clonotype was seen repeatedly, ten times or more. V and J are TRBV6-1 and TRBJ2-7, with TRBD1 matching 9 bases. This CDR3 is built from 15 residues. Germline V gene lookup returns CDR1 MNHNS and CDR2 SASEGT. The junction had 11 bases not matched to a gene; V was cut back by 6 bases and J by 5 bases. This CDR3 is CASSRKPGQGNEQYF. The CDR3 region has the DNA TGTGCCAGCAGCCGTAAGCCGGGACAGGGTAACGAGCAGTACTTC.

This clonotype has at least ten counts. This chain joins TRBV29-1 and TRBJ2-3; 7 bases are a match to TRBD2. CDR1 and CDR2 (germline): SQVTM, ANQGSEA. The CDR3 covers 14 residues. The J segment lost 4 bases and the V segment lost 0 bases, leaving 4 bases of the junction unmatched. In nucleotides, the CDR3 is TGCAGCGTTGAAGAAGCGGGAAGGGCAGATACGCAGTATTTT. Translating gives CSVEEAGRADTQYF.

This clonotype was found a few times. V and J are TRBV12-5 and TRBJ1-5, with no clear D. Germline CDR1 LGHNT, CDR2 FRNRAP. This CDR3 region has 16 residues. V shed 0 bases and J shed 2 bases, with 11 bases lying between them. Here the CDR3 reads CASGLVPREGNQPQHF. The CDR3, as DNA: TGTGCTAGTGGTTTGGTACCCCGGGAAGGCAATCAGCCCCAGCATTTT.

This clonotype was seen only a few times. J is TRBJ1-3 and V is TRBV28; no definite D call. Germline V gives CDR1 MDHEN, CDR2 SYDVKM. The CDR3 is 13 residues long. The V end was cut by 3 bases, the J end by 5 bases, with 8 bases between. The CDR3 reads CASSFGPRNTIYF. The CDR3 DNA reads TGTGCCAGCAGTTTTGGTCCCCGAAACACCATATATTTT.

V usage is TRBV20-1 and J usage is TRBJ2-5; a possible D gene is TRBD2 (6 bases). V lost 0 bases and J lost 5, with 13 bases in between. Germline V gives CDR1 DFQATT, CDR2 SNEGSKA (reference sequence). This CDR3 contains 14 residues. CDR3: CSARDPLAFETQYF. The CDR3 DNA reads as TGCAGTGCTAGAGATCCTCTAGCGTTCGAGACCCAGTACTTC.

Ten or more counts support this clonotype. This chain links TRBV20-1 with TRBJ1-1, with 12 bases lining up with TRBD1. The V gene's germline CDR1 is DFQATT and CDR2 SNEGSKA (reference sequence). The trim removed 5 bases at V and 0 bases at J, leaving 7 bases unmatched. The CDR3 spans 16 residues. The CDR3: CSAHGDRGPLNTEAFF. CDR3 nucleotide sequence: TGCAGTGCTCACGGGGACAGGGGGCCCCTGAACACTGAAGCTTTCTTT.